These 9 T cell receptor beta chains were sequenced from one sample in a study of post-analysis software for immune sequencing data. Study-level findings and limits: Comparison of patients with controls showed four or five TRBV segments more frequent in patients, TRBV5-6, TRBV5-1 and TRBV20-1 among them.

These receptors' antigens are unknown. The authors incorporated unique molecular identifiers into the TCR beta cDNA libraries. In TCRdb, the PCR reads were re-called with MiXCR into one record per CDR3 protein. The table lists about 460,000 distinct CDR3 sequences, around 40% of them singletons. Sequencing was done on a sample of blood. The source of these receptors is a girl aged 5-17 years with multiple sclerosis.

This clonotype was seen a few times. V and J are TRBV12-3 or TRBV12-4 and TRBJ1-2; TRBD1 is a possible D gene (5 bases). The CDR3 is 13 residues long. V gave up 1 base and J gave up 7 bases, with 10 bases separating them. In DNA form, the CDR3 reads TGTGCCAGCAGTTTAGTAGGGACGAGTGGCTACACCTTC. Translation: CASSLVGTSGYTF.

This clonotype turned up a few times. J is TRBJ1-2 and V is TRBV12-3 or TRBV12-4; TRBD1 matches at 7 bases. This CDR3 region has 13 residues. V gave up 6 bases and J gave up 5 bases; unmatched junction bases: 6. The DNA for the CDR3 is TGTGCCAGCAGGCGGACAGGTCTTTATGGCTACACCTTC. Protein sequence: CASRRTGLYGYTF.

This chain joins TRBV28 and TRBJ2-6; D gene ambiguous. The CDR3 runs 17 residues. CDR1 is MDHEN, CDR2 SYDVKM, per germline. V lost 5 bases, J lost 0 bases, and 14 bases lay in between. The CDR3 DNA follows: TGTGCCAGCAGTCCCTACAAGGCCGGCTCTGGGGCCAACGTCCTGACTTTC. Residues: CASSPYKAGSGANVLTF.

The V gene is TRBV20-1, the J gene TRBJ2-1; 9 nucleotides agree with TRBD2. The germline V gene has CDR1 DFQATT and CDR2 SNEGSKA (reference sequence). V shed 2 bases and J 10 bases; nucleotides not matched to a gene: 24. The CDR3 has 19 amino acids. The chain's CDR3 is CSARTTGARTSAQIYEQFF. CDR3 sequence (DNA): TGCAGTGCTAGAACTACCGGAGCTCGGACTAGCGCGCAAATTTACGAGCAGTTCTTC.

The chain is built from TRBV7-2 and TRBJ2-1; 14 positions match TRBD2. This CDR3 is built from 15 residues. Trimming cost V 1 base and J 9 bases; bases outside gene matches: 2. Germline CDR1 is SGHTA and CDR2 is FQGNSA. For the CDR3, the DNA is TGTGCCAGCAGCTTAGGACTAGCGGGAGGGCCTGAGCAGTTCTTC. It codes for CASSLGLAGGPEQFF.

CDR3 DNA: TGCAGCACCCGGACAGGGGGCGGCACAGATACGCAGTATTTT. Protein sequence: CSTRTGGGTDTQYF. The rearrangement uses TRBV29-1 and TRBJ2-3, with 11 bases identical to TRBD1. The CDR3 runs 14 residues. Germline lookup yields CDR1 SQVTM and CDR2 ANQGSEA. V was pared by 8 bases and J by 1 base, with 5 bases of the junction left unmatched.

The chain links TRBV28 to TRBJ1-5; D uncertain. The CDR3 spans 15 residues. Germline CDR1 is MDHEN and CDR2 is SYDVKM. V lost 1 base and J 3 bases, leaving 10 bases between the germline ends. This CDR3 is CASSLFRVPNQPQHF. The DNA of the CDR3 is TGTGCCAGCAGTTTATTTCGGGTCCCCAATCAGCCCCAGCATTTT. The entire variable domain, with the rest obtained from reference TRBV28 and TRBJ1-5, is as follows: DVKVTQSSRYLVKRTGEKVFLECVQDMDHENMFWYRQDPGLGLRLIYFSYDVKMKEKGDIPEGYSVSREKKERFSLILESASTNQTSMYLCASSLFRVPNQPQHFGDGTRLSIL.

This sequence joins TRBV10-3 and TRBJ2-7; the match to TRBD2 covers 8 bases. The CDR3 is made up of 16 amino acids. Germline trimming cut 2 bases from V and 0 bases from J; bases unmatched to any gene: 6. Germline CDR1 and CDR2: ENHRY and SYGVKD. CDR3 in DNA: TGTGCCATCAGTGAGACTGTGAGCGGGGGCTCCTACGAGCAGTACTTC. Translating gives CAISETVSGGSYEQYF.

This clonotype was observed a few times. The V and J genes are TRBV25-1 and TRBJ2-7; D may be TRBD1 (5 bases). Trimming took off 6 bases at V and 4 bases at J, with 13 bases between the two ends. Germline values: CDR1 MGHDK, CDR2 SYGVNS. There are 13 residues in the CDR3. CDR3 sequence (DNA): TGTGCCAGCAGGACAGAAAGCCGATACGAGCAGTACTTC. Residues: CASRTESRYEQYF.